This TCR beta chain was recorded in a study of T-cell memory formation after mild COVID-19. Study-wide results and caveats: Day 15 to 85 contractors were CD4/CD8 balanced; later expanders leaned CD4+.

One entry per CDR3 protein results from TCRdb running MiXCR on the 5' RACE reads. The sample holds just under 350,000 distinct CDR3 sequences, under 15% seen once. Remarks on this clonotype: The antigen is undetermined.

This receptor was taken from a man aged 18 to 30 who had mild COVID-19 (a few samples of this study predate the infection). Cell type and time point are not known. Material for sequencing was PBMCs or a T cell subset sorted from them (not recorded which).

The chain's CDR3 is CASSYWSGNNNEQFF. CDR3 in DNA: TGTGCCAGCAGTTACTGGAGCGGAAATAACAATGAGCAGTTCTTC. The chain employs TRBV6-5 and TRBJ2-1; TRBD2 is a possible D gene (5 bases). Germline loops: CDR1 MNHEY, CDR2 SVGAGI. The CDR3 is made up of 15 amino acids. The V end was cut by 1 base, the J end by 5 bases, with 12 bases between.